This T cell receptor (beta chain) was documented in a study of T cell responses to AZD1222 COVID-19 vaccine. Study details: Second doses that came at about 4 or about 12 weeks were put together.

V was pared by 2 bases and J by 0 bases, with 5 bases between. Germline CDR1 is MNHEY and CDR2 is SVGEGT. This CDR3 contains 13 residues. Notes on this clone: The antigen is not known.

Sequencing was performed with immunoSEQ multiplex PCR; in TCRdb, only in-frame clones are kept and a portion is missing. The sample has 100,000 to 150,000 clones; 87% are singletons. Study results and caveats: After two AZD1222 doses, spike-specific TCR breadth and depth rose versus day 0. Donors were largely white British and mainly female; clonal diversity was possibly underestimated. In the spike-specific TCR repertoire, nearly half reportedly target unmutated variant regions.

The chain is built from TRBV6-2 or TRBV6-3 and TRBJ2-7; D remains unclear. The receptor's source is an adult in good health. Sequencing was performed on peripheral blood, taken on day 0 of AZD1222 vaccination. CDR3 in DNA: TGTGCCAGCAGTTACGCTTTCTCCTACGAGCAGTACTTC. It specifies CASSYAFSYEQYF.